This T cell receptor (beta chain) is drawn from a study of T-cell reconstitution after alpha-beta-depleted transplantation in children. Construction of the TCRbeta library involved unique molecular identifiers. One entry per CDR3 protein, called by TCRdb with MiXCR from the PCR reads. The sample has approximately 350,000 distinct CDR3 sequences; about 9.3% are singletons. Germline-derived CDR1 and CDR2 are SNHLY and FYNNEI. V was clipped by 4 bases and J by 8 bases, with 23 bases between them. The CDR3 covers 17 residues. The rearrangement uses TRBV2 and TRBJ1-4; maybe TRBD1 (6 bases). Sequences were derived from PBMCs from the stem cell graft donor, sampled from the stem cell graft. This receptor was identified in a human donor who donated a stem cell graft to a child with acute lymphoblastic leukemia. The CDR3 DNA sequence: TGTGCCAGCAGTGTAGTCGCGATAGGGGGTGCGGAAGAAAAACTGTTTTTT. Amino acid sequence: CASSVVAIGGAEEKLFF.